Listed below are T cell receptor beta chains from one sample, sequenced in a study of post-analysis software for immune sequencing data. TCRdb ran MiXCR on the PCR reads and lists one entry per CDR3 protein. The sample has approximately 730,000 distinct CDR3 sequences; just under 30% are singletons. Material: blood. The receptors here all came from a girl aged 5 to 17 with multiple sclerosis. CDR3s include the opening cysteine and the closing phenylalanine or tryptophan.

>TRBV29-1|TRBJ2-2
CSVEDGTRGAGELFF
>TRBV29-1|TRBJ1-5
CSVVLGAGAGSQPQHF
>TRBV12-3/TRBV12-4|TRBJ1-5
CASSFSRSQPQHF
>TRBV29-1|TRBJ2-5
CSVGGRAGQETQYF
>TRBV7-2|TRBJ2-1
CASSLGSWREGPGQFF
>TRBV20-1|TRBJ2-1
CSASGLADYNEQFF
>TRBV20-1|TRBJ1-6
CSAHKGVTYNSPLHF
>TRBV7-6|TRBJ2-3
CASRSYGTDTQYF
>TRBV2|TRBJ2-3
CASRDQGAVRTDTQYF
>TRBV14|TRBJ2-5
CASSQGFSGETQYF
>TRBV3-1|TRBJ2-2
CASSQVEATGELFF
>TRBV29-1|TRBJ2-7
CSVRDPVAHEQYF
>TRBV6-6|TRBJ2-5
CASSQYQIGGETQYF
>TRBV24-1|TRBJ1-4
CATSDMGVGEKLFF
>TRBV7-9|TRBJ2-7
CASSPRGQGYEQYF
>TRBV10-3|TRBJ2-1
CAISLGTQSSGSSYNEQFF
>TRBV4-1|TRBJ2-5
CASSPGTEKYQETQYF
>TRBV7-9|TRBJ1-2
CAFSPESNYGYTF
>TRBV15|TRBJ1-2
CATSRTGRETYGYTF
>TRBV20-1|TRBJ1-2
CSASGTTYGYTF
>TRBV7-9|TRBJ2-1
CASSFRAGDNEQFF
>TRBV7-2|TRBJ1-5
CASSWGQVTSNQPQHF
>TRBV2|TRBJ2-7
CASTSQGQLRGHEQYF
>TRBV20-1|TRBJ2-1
CSAKGSAPAYNEQFF
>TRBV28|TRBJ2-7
CASSPYPGTGGSYEQYF
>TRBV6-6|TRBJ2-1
CASSLSSGGTFNEQFF
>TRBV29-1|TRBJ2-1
CSGRRGEHNEQFF